Shown below are 3 T cell receptor beta chains from a single sample sequenced in a study of T cells after yellow fever vaccination (dated by TCRdb to about 2019). The treatment or condition label, as the study defines it: live attenuated yellow fever vaccine strain. Libraries were prepared through 5' RACE. The sequencing machine was an Illumina NovaSeq 6000. TCRdb reran the public reads through fastp at Q25 and MiXCR, keeping productive beta chains. All rows with the same CDR3 protein become a single entry with the most common DNA and genes. This sample is represented by 340,000 or so distinct CDR3 sequences; about 12% of them were singletons. Of the sample, roughly 3% is held by the ten largest clones. The sequenced sample was CD4+ T cells sorted from PBMCs, obtained 15 days after the yellow fever booster vaccination. The receptors were sampled from a man aged 18 to 30 who received the YFV17D yellow fever vaccine.

This clonotype has only a few counts. The rearrangement links TRBV25-1 to TRBJ2-1, with a weak D call TRBD2 (5 bases). Trimming stripped 4 bases from V and 7 bases from J, with 14 bases between. This CDR3 is 14 amino acids long. CDR1 and CDR2 from the germline V gene are MGHDK and SYGVNS. In DNA form, the CDR3 reads TGTGCCAGCAGTGTCTCGGGAAGAAGAAATGAGCAGTTCTTC. This codes for CASSVSGRRNEQFF.

The rearrangement uses TRBV18 and TRBJ2-1; D is undetermined. The germline V and J ends were trimmed by 0 bases and 6 bases, with 3 bases remaining between them. The CDR3 extends over 12 amino acids. Germline V gene lookup returns CDR1 KGHSH and CDR2 LQKENI. The CDR3 bases are TGTGCCAGCTCACCACCGCCCAATGAGCAGTTCTTC. This gives the protein CASSPPPNEQFF.

The V gene is TRBV6-2 or TRBV6-3, the J gene TRBJ2-6; D remains unclear. Looked up from germline, CDR1 is MNHEY and CDR2 is SVGEGT. The length of the CDR3 is 16 residues. V was trimmed by 5 bases and J by 1 base, leaving 12 bases between them. The CDR3 sequence: CASSPHFVSGANVLTF. CDR3 DNA sequence: TGTGCCAGCAGTCCGCACTTCGTGTCTGGGGCCAACGTCCTGACTTTC.